This TCR beta chain was identified during a study of T cell responses to AZD1222 COVID-19 vaccine. Whole-study findings and limits: CD4 TCRs associated with vaccination spanned spike, dominating at 160-218 and 743-854. Repertoire samples came only from after the peak T cell response. Spike-specific TCR repertoires showed rising breadth and depth after two AZD1222 doses. Among AZD1222 vaccinees, only 5 to 7 were seropositive at baseline.

As regards this clone: What it binds is unknown.

The CDR3 has 12 amino acids. Germline loops: CDR1 SGHKS, CDR2 YYEKEE (reference sequence). Trimming left V 1 base short and J 4 bases short, with 6 bases between. Using immunoSEQ multiplex PCR, the repertoire was profiled, and TCRdb retains in-frame clones only, with some absent. The sample holds more than 85,000 clones, less than 90% seen once. The specimen was peripheral blood, collected on day 0 of AZD1222 vaccination. V and J are TRBV5-5 and TRBJ2-7; D gene uncertain. The clonotype comes from an adult in good health. The CDR3 is CASSLLEYEQYF. The CDR3 coding sequence is TGTGCCAGCAGCTTGTTAGAATACGAGCAGTACTTC.